This T cell receptor (beta chain) comes out of a study of blood T cell repertoires in COVID-19. Looking at the study overall: Researchers got acute and convalescent COVID-19 samples from the United States, Italy and Spain. From T cells, B-cell-depleted T cells, or PBMCs came the material, which was cDNA or gDNA.

In the study's own analysis: Estimation of nucleated cell counts was performed using reference gene primer amplification. The assay was immunoSEQ multiplex PCR, and TCRdb's table has in-frame clones only and misses some. V, J and clone size are taken as reported in that table, and D and trimming were inferred from the DNA itself. The table has 150,000 to 200,000 clones, around 82% seen once; the top ten hold more than 8%. The CDR3 consists of 13 residues. V lost 7 bases, J lost 4 bases, and 13 bases lay in between. The germline V gene encodes CDR1 LNHDA and CDR2 SQIVND (reference sequence). The gene calls are TRBV19 and TRBJ1-2; tentative D call: TRBD1 (6 bases). The sample consisted of peripheral blood. The source is a woman aged 80 or over with acute or convalescent COVID-19. CDR3 loop: CASTMRGPYGYTF. DNA of the CDR3: TGTGCCAGTACCATGCGGGGGCCCTATGGCTACACCTTC.